The 5 T cell receptor beta chains in this list originate from one sample, sequenced in a study of shared clonotypes between healthy human individuals. The assay was immunoSEQ multiplex PCR, and TCRdb's table has in-frame clones only and misses some. Of 1.4 million or so clones in the sample, 98% were seen once. Sample: naive CD4+ T cells sorted from blood. Indicated subset: CD45RA+ positively selected. Receptors were obtained from a man aged 25 to 45 in good health.

The rearrangement joins TRBV7-9 to TRBJ1-1, with D unclear. In germline, CDR1 is SEHNR, CDR2 FQNEAQ (reference sequence). V was shortened by 2 bases and J by 1 base, with 8 bases between the two germline ends. CDR3 length equals 14 residues. The CDR3 DNA follows: TGTGCCAGCAGCTTAAAAGTCGAGAACACTGAAGCTTTCTTT. This encodes CASSLKVENTEAFF.

A single count supports this clone. Additional DNA sequences in this sample encode the identical CDR3. This chain links TRBV5-1 with TRBJ2-5; D is unclear. Germline V gene sequence: CDR1 SGHRS, CDR2 YFSETQ. The germline V and J ends were trimmed by 0 bases and 4 bases, with 7 bases remaining between them. The CDR3 runs to 13 residues. CDR3 coding DNA: TGCGCCAGCAGCTTGGCGTCGGGAGAGACCCAGTACTTC. Residues: CASSLASGETQYF.

This clone has only one observation. This rearrangement joins TRBV18 to TRBJ1-3; D unclear. V lost 3 bases and J 2 bases, leaving 11 bases between the germline ends. The CDR3 has 15 amino acids. Germline V gives CDR1 KGHSH, CDR2 LQKENI. CDR3 coding DNA: TGTGCCAGCTCACCCGACTTTGGGGCTGGAAACACCATATATTTT. Residues: CASSPDFGAGNTIYF.

The chain carries TRBV20-1 and TRBJ2-7; D is undetermined. Trimming removed 4 bases at V and 5 bases at J, with 9 bases between. Germline lookup yields CDR1 DFQATT and CDR2 SNEGSKA (reference sequence). The CDR3 contains 11 residues. This CDR3 is CSAKVVHEQYF. The CDR3 coding sequence is TGCAGTGCTAAGGTAGTGCACGAGCAGTACTTC.

This rearrangement joins TRBV7-9 to TRBJ2-7, with 12 bases that match TRBD2. The CDR3 length is 16 residues. The trim removed 6 bases at V and 0 bases at J, leaving 6 bases unmatched. The germline V gene has CDR1 SEHNR and CDR2 FQNEAQ (reference sequence). In DNA form, the CDR3 reads TGTGCCAGCAGTTTCACTAGCGGGAGGAGCTCCTACGAGCAGTACTTC. Protein: CASSFTSGRSSYEQYF.